What follows are 4 T cell receptor beta chains derived from one specimen sequenced in a study of cytomegalovirus exposure and HLA in healthy donors. PCR used 60 Vbeta primers and 13 Jbeta primers. Using immunoSEQ multiplex PCR, the repertoire was profiled, and TCRdb retains in-frame clones only, with some absent. Of some 150,000 clones listed, roughly 82% are singletons. Sequencing was carried out using PBMCs. The receptors were gathered from a man aged 25 to 40 in good health and CMV-seronegative.

The V gene is TRBV28, the J gene TRBJ2-1, with D maybe TRBD2 (6 bases). Trimming removed 6 bases at V and 1 base at J, with 10 bases between. This CDR3 is built from 14 residues. From germline, CDR1 is MDHEN and CDR2 SYDVKM. The CDR3, as DNA: TGTGCCAGCAGGATACGGGGGTCCTACAATGAGCAGTTCTTC. This gives the protein CASRIRGSYNEQFF.

This clone was observed a handful of times. The chain links TRBV29-1 to TRBJ2-3, with 12 bases that match TRBD1. The length of the CDR3 is 14 residues. Trimming cost V 4 bases and J 7 bases; bases outside gene matches: 6. Germline-derived CDR1 and CDR2 are SQVTM and ANQGSEA. The CDR3 here is CSVAGTGGIHTQYF. CDR3 bases: TGCAGCGTTGCCGGGACAGGGGGCATTCATACGCAGTATTTT.

The table lists this clone with a count of one. The chain has TRBV14 and TRBJ2-3; 9 bases align to TRBD2. Germline V gives CDR1 SGHDN, CDR2 FVKESK. The length of the CDR3 is 15 residues. Trimming cost V 7 bases and J 0 bases; bases outside gene matches: 5. CDR3: CASNQAGGSTDTQYF. The CDR3 DNA sequence: TGTGCCAGCAATCAAGCGGGAGGCAGCACAGATACGCAGTATTTT.

This clone was picked up a small number of times. The chain recombines TRBV6-6 with TRBJ1-4; 10 bases align to TRBD1. The CDR3 runs 14 residues. Germline values: CDR1 MNHNY, CDR2 SVGAGI (reference sequence). Losses at the gene ends were 6 bases for V and 6 bases for J; bases not matched to a gene: 4. In DNA form, the CDR3 reads TGTGCCAGCAGACCCGGGACAGGGGATGAAAAACTGTTTTTT. It codes for CASRPGTGDEKLFF.